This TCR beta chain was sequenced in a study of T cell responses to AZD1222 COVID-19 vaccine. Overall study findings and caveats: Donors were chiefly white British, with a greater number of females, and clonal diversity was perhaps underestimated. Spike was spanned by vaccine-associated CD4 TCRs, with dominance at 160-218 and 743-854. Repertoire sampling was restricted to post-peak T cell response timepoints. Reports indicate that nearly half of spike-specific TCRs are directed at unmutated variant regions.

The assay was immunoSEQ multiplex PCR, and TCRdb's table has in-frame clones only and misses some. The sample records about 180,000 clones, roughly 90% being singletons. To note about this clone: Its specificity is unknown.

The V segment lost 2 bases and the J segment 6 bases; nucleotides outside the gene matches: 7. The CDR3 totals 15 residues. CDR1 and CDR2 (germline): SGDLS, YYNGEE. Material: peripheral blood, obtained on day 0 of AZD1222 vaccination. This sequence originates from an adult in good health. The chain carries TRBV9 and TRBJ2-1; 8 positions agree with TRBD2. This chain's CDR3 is CASSVSGRGVNEQFF. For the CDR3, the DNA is TGTGCCAGCAGCGTGAGCGGGAGAGGTGTCAATGAGCAGTTCTTC.